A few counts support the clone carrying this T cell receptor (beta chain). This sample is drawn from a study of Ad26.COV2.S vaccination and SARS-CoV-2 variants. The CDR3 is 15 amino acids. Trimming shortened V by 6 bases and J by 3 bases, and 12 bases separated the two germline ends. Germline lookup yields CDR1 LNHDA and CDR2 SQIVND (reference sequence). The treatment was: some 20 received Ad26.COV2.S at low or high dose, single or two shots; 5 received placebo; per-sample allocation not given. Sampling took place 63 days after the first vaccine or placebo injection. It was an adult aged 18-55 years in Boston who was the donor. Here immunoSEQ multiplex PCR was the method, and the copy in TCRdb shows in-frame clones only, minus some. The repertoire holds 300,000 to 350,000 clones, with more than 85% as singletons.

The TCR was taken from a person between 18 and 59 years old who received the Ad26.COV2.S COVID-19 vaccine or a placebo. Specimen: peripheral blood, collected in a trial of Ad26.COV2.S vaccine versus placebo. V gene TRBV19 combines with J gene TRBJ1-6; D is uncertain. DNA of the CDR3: TGTGCCAGTAGACGGGCAGAACTCTATAATTCACCCCTCCACTTT. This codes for CASRRAELYNSPLHF.